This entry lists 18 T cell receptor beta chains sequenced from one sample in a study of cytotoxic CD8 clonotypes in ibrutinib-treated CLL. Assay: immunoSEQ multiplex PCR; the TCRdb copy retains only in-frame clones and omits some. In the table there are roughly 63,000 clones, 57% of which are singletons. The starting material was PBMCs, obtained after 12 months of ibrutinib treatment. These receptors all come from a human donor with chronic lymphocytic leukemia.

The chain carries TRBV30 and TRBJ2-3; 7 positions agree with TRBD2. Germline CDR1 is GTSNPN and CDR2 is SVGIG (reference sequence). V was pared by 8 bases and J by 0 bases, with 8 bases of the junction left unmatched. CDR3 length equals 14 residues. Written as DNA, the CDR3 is TGTGCCCTACGACGGCGGGAGAGCACAGATACGCAGTATTTT. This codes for CALRRRESTDTQYF.

CDR3 sequence (DNA): TGCGCCAGCAACTTTGGGGGTCTAGCCCCGGATACGCAGTATTTT. Translation gives CASNFGGLAPDTQYF. V usage is TRBV5-1 and J usage is TRBJ2-3; D might be TRBD1 or TRBD2, each matching 5 bases. This CDR3 spans 15 amino acids. The germline CDR1 and CDR2 sequences are SGHRS and YFSETQ. The ends were cut back, 6 bases at V and 6 bases at J, with 20 bases in the middle. Full variable domain (outside the CDR3, taken from reference TRBV5-1 and TRBJ2-3): KAGVTQTPRYLIKTRGQQVTLSCSPISGHRSVSWYQQTPGQGLQFLFEYFSETQRNKGNFPGRFSGRQFSNSRSEMNVSTLELGDSALYLCASNFGGLAPDTQYFGPGTRLTVL.

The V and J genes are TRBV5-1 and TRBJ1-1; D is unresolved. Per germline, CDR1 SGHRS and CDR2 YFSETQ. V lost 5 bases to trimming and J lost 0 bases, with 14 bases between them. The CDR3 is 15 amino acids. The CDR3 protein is CASSPLSGMNTEAFF. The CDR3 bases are TGCGCCAGCAGTCCACTGTCAGGCATGAACACTGAAGCTTTCTTT. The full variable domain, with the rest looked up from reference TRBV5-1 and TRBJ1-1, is KAGVTQTPRYLIKTRGQQVTLSCSPISGHRSVSWYQQTPGQGLQFLFEYFSETQRNKGNFPGRFSGRQFSNSRSEMNVSTLELGDSALYLCASSPLSGMNTEAFFGQGTRLTVV.

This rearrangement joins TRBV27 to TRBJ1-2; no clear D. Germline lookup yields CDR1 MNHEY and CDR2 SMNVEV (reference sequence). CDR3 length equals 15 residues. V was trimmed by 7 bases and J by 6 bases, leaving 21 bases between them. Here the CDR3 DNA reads TGTGCCAGCAACCAAAAAATAGGAGGAGCGGATGGCTACACCTTC. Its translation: CASNQKIGGADGYTF.

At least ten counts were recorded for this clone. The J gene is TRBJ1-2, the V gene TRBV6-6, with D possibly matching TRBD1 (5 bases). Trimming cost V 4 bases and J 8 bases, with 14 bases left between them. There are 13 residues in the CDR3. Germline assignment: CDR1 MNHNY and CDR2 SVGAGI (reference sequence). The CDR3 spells CASSSRDGRGYTF. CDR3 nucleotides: TGTGCCAGCAGTTCTCGGGACGGTAGAGGCTACACCTTC.

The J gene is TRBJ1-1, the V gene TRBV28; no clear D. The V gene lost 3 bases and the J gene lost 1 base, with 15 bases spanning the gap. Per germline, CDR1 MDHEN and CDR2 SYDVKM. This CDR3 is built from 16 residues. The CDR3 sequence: CASSFVRLRQNTEAFF. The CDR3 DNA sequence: TGTGCCAGCAGTTTTGTCCGCCTACGACAGAACACTGAAGCTTTCTTT.

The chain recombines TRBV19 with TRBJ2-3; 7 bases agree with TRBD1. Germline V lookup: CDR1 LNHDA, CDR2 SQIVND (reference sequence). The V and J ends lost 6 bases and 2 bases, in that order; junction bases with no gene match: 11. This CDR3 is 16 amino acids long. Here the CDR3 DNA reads TGTGCCAGTAGAAAGGTGGGACAGAGAAACACAGATACGCAGTATTTT. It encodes CASRKVGQRNTDTQYF. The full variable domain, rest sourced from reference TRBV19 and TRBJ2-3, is DGGITQSPKYLFRKEGQNVTLSCEQNLNHDAMYWYRQDPGQGLRLIYYSQIVNDFQKGDIAEGYSVSREKKESFPLTVTSAQKNPTAFYLCASRKVGQRNTDTQYFGPGTRLTVL.

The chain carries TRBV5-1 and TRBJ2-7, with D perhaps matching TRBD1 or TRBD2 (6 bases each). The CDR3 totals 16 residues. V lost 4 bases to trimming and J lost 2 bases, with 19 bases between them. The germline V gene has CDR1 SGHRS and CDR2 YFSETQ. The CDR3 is CASSQNPLGGPYEQYV. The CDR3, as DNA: TGCGCCAGCAGCCAAAACCCGTTAGGGGGGCCCTACGAGCAGTACGTC.

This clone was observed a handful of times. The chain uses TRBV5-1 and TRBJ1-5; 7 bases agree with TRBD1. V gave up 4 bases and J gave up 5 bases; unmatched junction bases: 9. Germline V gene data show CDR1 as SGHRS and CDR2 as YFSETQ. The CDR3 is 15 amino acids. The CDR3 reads CASSETGLNHQPQHF. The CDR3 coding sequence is TGCGCCAGCAGCGAGACAGGGTTGAATCATCAGCCCCAGCATTTT. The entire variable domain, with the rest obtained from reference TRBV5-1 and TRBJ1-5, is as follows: KAGVTQTPRYLIKTRGQQVTLSCSPISGHRSVSWYQQTPGQGLQFLFEYFSETQRNKGNFPGRFSGRQFSNSRSEMNVSTLELGDSALYLCASSETGLNHQPQHFGDGTRLSIL.

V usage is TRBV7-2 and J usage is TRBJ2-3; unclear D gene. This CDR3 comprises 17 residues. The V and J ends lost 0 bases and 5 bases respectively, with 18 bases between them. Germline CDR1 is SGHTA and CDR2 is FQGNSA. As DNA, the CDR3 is TGTGCCAGCAGCTTAGCGACGGCCTTATATTTGCTAGATACGCAGTATTTT. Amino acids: CASSLATALYLLDTQYF.

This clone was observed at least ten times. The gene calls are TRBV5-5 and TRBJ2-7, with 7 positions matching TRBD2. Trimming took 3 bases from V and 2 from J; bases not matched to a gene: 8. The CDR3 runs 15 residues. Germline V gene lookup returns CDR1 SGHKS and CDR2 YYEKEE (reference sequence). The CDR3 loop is CASSSFGGNTYEQYF. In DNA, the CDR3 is TGTGCCAGCAGCTCCTTCGGGGGGAATACCTACGAGCAGTACTTC.

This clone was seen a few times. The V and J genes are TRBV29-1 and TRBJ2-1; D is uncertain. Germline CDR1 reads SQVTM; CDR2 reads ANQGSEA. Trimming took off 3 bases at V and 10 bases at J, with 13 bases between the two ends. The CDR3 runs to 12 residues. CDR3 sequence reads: CSVDFGPKEQFF. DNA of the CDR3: TGCAGCGTTGATTTTGGCCCCAAAGAGCAGTTCTTC.

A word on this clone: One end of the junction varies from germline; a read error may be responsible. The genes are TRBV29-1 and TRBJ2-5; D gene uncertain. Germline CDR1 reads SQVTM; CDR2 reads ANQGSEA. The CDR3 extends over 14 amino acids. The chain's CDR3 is CSAETRVGTTTQYF. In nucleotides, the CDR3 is TGCAGCGCTGAAACCCGAGTGGGTACGACGACCCAGTACTTC.

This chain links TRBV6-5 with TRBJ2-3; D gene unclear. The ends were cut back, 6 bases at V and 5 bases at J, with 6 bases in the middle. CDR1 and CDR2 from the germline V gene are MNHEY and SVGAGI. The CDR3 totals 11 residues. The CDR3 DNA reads TGTGCCAGCAGATCAATAGATACGCAGTATTTT. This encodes CASRSIDTQYF.

CDR3 region: CASSPPRLNYGYTF. In nucleotides, the CDR3 is TGTGCCAGCAGCCCCCCAAGACTTAACTATGGCTACACCTTC. This rearrangement joins TRBV28 to TRBJ1-2; unclear D gene. Germline V gene sequence: CDR1 MDHEN, CDR2 SYDVKM. Trimming stripped 6 bases from V and 1 base from J, with 12 bases between. This CDR3 is built from 14 residues.

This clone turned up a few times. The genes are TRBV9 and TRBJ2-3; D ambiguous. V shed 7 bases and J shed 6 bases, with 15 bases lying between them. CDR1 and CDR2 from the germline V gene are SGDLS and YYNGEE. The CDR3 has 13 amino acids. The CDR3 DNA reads TGTGCCAGCTGCTGGGCCCCGCAGGATACGCAGTATTTT. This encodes CASCWAPQDTQYF.

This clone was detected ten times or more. The CDR3 loop is CASSFSGDNTGELFF. The CDR3 DNA follows: TGTGCCAGCAGTTTTAGCGGGGATAACACCGGGGAGCTGTTTTTT. The rearrangement uses TRBV2 and TRBJ2-2; 8 bases map to TRBD2. Germline-derived CDR1 and CDR2 are SNHLY and FYNNEI. The CDR3 consists of 15 residues. V was pared by 5 bases and J by 2 bases, with 4 bases of the junction left unmatched.

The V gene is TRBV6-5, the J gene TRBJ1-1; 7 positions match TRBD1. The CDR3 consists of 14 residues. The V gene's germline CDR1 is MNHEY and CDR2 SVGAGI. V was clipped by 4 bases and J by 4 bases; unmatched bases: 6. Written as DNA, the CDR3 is TGTGCCAGCAGTTTGACAGGGAGGGCCACTGAAGCTTTCTTT. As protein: CASSLTGRATEAFF.